This TCR beta chain was sequenced during a study of shared clonotypes between healthy human individuals. Regarding the study as a whole: Memory subsets generally showed lower estimated richness than naive subsets.

Germline-derived CDR1 and CDR2 are MNHNY and SVGAGI (reference sequence). V shed 6 bases, J shed 0 bases, and the junction held 6 bases outside the gene matches. The CDR3 consists of 15 residues. The assay was immunoSEQ multiplex PCR, and TCRdb's table has in-frame clones only and misses some. The sample records about 2 million clones, roughly 94% being singletons. Cells designated naive CD8 were CD45RO-negative and were positively selected for CCR7, with terminally differentiated effector memory CD45RA+ cells excluded. Healthy adults negative for HIV, lacking recent acute infections or vaccinations, served as donors. A note on this clone: Its specificity is unknown.

The sequenced sample was naive CD8+ T cells sorted from blood. This sequence originates from a man younger than 35 in good health. This chain joins TRBV6-6 and TRBJ2-3, with TRBD1 matching 7 bases. The CDR3 loop is CASSVGTASTDTQYF. CDR3 coding DNA: TGTGCCAGCAGCGTCGGGACAGCTAGCACAGATACGCAGTATTTT.